Included here is one T cell receptor beta chain sequence, with context. Its antigen is as yet unknown. This specimen belongs to a study of cytomegalovirus exposure and HLA in healthy donors. Study conclusions and caveats: TCR clusters originating in the first cohort tended to co-occur in the roughly 120 validation repertoires, according to a later analysis. Using the classifier, cytomegalovirus status was reportedly diagnosed with high specificity and sensitivity. The study put roughly 160 TCR beta chains on its list as cytomegalovirus-associated.

Method: immunoSEQ multiplex PCR; TCRdb's copy keeps in-frame clones and lacks some. This sample yields about 360,000 clones, of which 86% are seen a single time; roughly 0.83% belongs to the top ten. CDR1 and CDR2 (germline): MNHEY, SMNVEV (reference sequence). The CDR3 length is 12 residues. Between the trimmed V and J ends, which lost 3 bases and 9 bases, there was a span of 9 bases. What was sequenced was PBMCs. This TCR was recovered from a woman younger than 35 in good health and CMV-seronegative. The chain couples TRBV27 to TRBJ2-1, with a possible D match to TRBD2 (6 bases). The CDR3 reads CASSFAEGEQFF. The CDR3 DNA reads as TGTGCCAGCAGTTTCGCGGAGGGTGAGCAGTTCTTC.